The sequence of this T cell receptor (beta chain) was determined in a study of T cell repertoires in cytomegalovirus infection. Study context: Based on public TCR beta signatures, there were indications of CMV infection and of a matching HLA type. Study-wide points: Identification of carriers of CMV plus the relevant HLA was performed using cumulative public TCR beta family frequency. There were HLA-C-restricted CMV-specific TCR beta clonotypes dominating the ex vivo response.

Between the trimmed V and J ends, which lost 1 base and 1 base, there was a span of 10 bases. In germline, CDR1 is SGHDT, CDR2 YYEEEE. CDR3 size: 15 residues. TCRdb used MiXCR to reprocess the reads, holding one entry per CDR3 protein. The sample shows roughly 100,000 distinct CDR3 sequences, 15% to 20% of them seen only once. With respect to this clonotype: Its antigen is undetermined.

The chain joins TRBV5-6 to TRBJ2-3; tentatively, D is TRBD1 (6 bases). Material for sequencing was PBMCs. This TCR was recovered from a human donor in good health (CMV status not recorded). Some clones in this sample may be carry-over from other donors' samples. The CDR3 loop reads CASSLYRDRTDTQYF. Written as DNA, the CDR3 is TGTGCCAGCAGCTTGTACAGGGACCGCACAGATACGCAGTATTTT.